The entry that follows covers one T cell receptor beta chain sequence. Amplification of TCR beta CDR3 regions used RNA as the template. TCR CDR3 underwent first-round RT-PCR with the HTBI primer set. TCRdb called the multiplex PCR reads again in MiXCR, with one record for every CDR3 protein. The table has 350,000 to 400,000 distinct CDR3 sequences, about 15% seen once. Hyperthyroidism was newly diagnosed in patients aged 18 to 65 (duration under 2 months). Germline CDR1 is SNHLY and CDR2 is FYNNEI. V lost 7 bases, J lost 5 bases, and 10 bases stayed unmatched. The CDR3 is 17 amino acids. The source of the sample is a study of T cells in Graves' hyperthyroidism and ophthalmopathy.

The sequence came from a woman aged 55-70 years with Graves' hyperthyroidism. Sequenced sample: blood. This chain links TRBV2 with TRBJ2-2, with 13 bases identical to TRBD2. CDR3 bases: TGTGCCAGCAATGAGGGACTAGCGGGAATGGGGACCGGGGAGCTGTTTTTT. It is translated as CASNEGLAGMGTGELFF.